One sample yielded the 25 T cell receptor beta chains listed below, sequenced in a study of blood T cell repertoires in COVID-19. Profiling relied on immunoSEQ multiplex PCR, and the TCRdb table lists in-frame clones only, not all of them. Here the sample spans around 50,000 clones, around 87% being singletons. Source material: peripheral blood. The receptors derive from a man aged 45-65 years with active COVID-19.

The chain uses TRBV7-2 and TRBJ2-5, with a possible D match to TRBD2 (7 bases). The CDR3 extends over 16 amino acids. The germline CDR1 and CDR2 sequences are SGHTA and FQGNSA. V was pared by 2 bases and J by 4 bases, with 17 bases between. As DNA, the CDR3 is TGTGCCAGCAGCTTATACGTTGGGGGGGCGGGAGAGACCCAGTACTTC. Amino acids: CASSLYVGGAGETQYF.

This clone has only one observation. The chain carries TRBV6-6 and TRBJ2-2; 15 bases align to TRBD2. Germline-derived CDR1 and CDR2 are MNHNY and SVGAGI (reference sequence). The CDR3 spans 17 residues. J gave up 6 bases and V 5 bases, and 7 bases lay outside the gene matches. The CDR3 DNA reads as TGTGCCAGCAGTCGATGGACTAGCGGGGGGGCTTCCGGGGAGCTGTTTTTT. Residues: CASSRWTSGGASGELFF.

The sample holds one count of this clone. The CDR3 region is CASSTTSGGNQETQYF. In DNA, the CDR3 is TGTGCCAGCAGCACGACTAGCGGGGGCAACCAAGAGACCCAGTACTTC. The chain combines TRBV5-4 with TRBJ2-5, with 12 positions matching TRBD2. Germline loops: CDR1 SGHNT, CDR2 YYREEE (reference sequence). This CDR3 spans 16 amino acids. J gave up 0 bases and V 4 bases, and 4 bases lay outside the gene matches.

The chain has TRBV5-6 and TRBJ2-1; TRBD2 aligns across 14 bases. CDR1 and CDR2 (germline): SGHDT, YYEEEE. The CDR3 spans 18 residues. V was pared by 6 bases and J by 1 base, with 9 bases of the junction left unmatched. The CDR3 DNA follows: TGTGCCAGCACCGCAGAGGGACTAGCGGGAGTGTCCTACAATGAGCAGTTCTTC. Its protein product is CASTAEGLAGVSYNEQFF. The complete variable domain, with remaining parts taken from reference TRBV5-6 and TRBJ2-1, reads DAGVTQSPTHLIKTRGQQVTLRCSPKSGHDTVSWYQQALGQGPQFIFQYYEEEERQRGNFPDRFSGHQFPNYSSELNVNALLLGDSALYLCASTAEGLAGVSYNEQFFGPGTRLTVL.

The rearrangement joins TRBV3-1 (or the pseudogene TRBV3-2) to TRBJ2-7, with D possibly being TRBD2 (5 bases). Germline V lookup: CDR1 LGHDT, CDR2 YNNKEL (reference sequence). V lost 1 base and J 7 bases, leaving 14 bases between the germline ends. The CDR3 is 14 residues long. CDR3 nucleotide sequence: TGTGCCAGCAGCCAAGTTCTAGGAGAGGGAGAGCAGTACTTC. It specifies CASSQVLGEGEQYF.

The chain employs TRBV28 and TRBJ1-1; no definite D call. Germline loops: CDR1 MDHEN, CDR2 SYDVKM. V was pared by 7 bases and J by 1 base, with 10 bases between. CDR3 length equals 13 residues. The CDR3 bases are TGTGCCAGCACCGTACCAGGGAACACTGAAGCTTTCTTT. Amino acids: CASTVPGNTEAFF. Variable domain in full (rest from reference TRBV28 and TRBJ1-1): DVKVTQSSRYLVKRTGEKVFLECVQDMDHENMFWYRQDPGLGLRLIYFSYDVKMKEKGDIPEGYSVSREKKERFSLILESASTNQTSMYLCASTVPGNTEAFFGQGTRLTVV.

This chain uses TRBV30 with TRBJ2-5; D possibly corresponds to TRBD1 (5 bases). Trimming pared 1 base from V and 4 bases from J, leaving 7 bases between. The germline CDR1 and CDR2 sequences are GTSNPN and SVGIG (reference sequence). The CDR3 covers 12 residues. CDR3 sequence: CAWSARAETQYF. The DNA for the CDR3 is TGTGCCTGGAGTGCCAGGGCAGAGACCCAGTACTTC.

The chain joins TRBV6-2 or TRBV6-3 to TRBJ2-1, with D possibly matching TRBD1 (6 bases). V was clipped by 5 bases and J by 6 bases, with 11 bases between them. The CDR3 has 13 amino acids. CDR1 and CDR2 from the germline V gene are MNHEY and SVGEGT. This chain's CDR3 is CASSPDSPNEQFF. CDR3 DNA: TGTGCCAGCAGTCCGGACAGCCCCAATGAGCAGTTCTTC.

Points on this clone: One junction end disagrees with the germline gene, perhaps due to a read error. This sequence joins TRBV5-1 and TRBJ2-3; 11 bases fit TRBD2. This CDR3 region has 17 residues. Per germline, CDR1 SGHRS and CDR2 YFSETQ. This CDR3 is CASSLGGLAGGTDTQYF. The CDR3 DNA reads as TGCGCCAGCAGCTTGGGTGGTCTAGCGGGAGGCACCGATACGCAGTATTTT.

This chain links TRBV5-6 with TRBJ2-5; 8 bases align to TRBD1. This CDR3 contains 14 residues. In germline, CDR1 is SGHDT, CDR2 YYEEEE. J gave up 2 bases and V 5 bases, and 5 bases lay outside the gene matches. Here the CDR3 DNA reads TGTGCCAGCAGTTCCGGACAGGGACAAGAGACCCAGTACTTC. Protein product: CASSSGQGQETQYF. Together with reference TRBV5-6 and TRBJ2-5, the CDR3 gives the full variable domain: DAGVTQSPTHLIKTRGQQVTLRCSPKSGHDTVSWYQQALGQGPQFIFQYYEEEERQRGNFPDRFSGHQFPNYSSELNVNALLLGDSALYLCASSSGQGQETQYFGPGTRLLVL.

This chain joins TRBV9 and TRBJ1-2; TRBD1 aligns across 7 bases. The germline V gene has CDR1 SGDLS and CDR2 YYNGEE. The CDR3 totals 15 residues. The V gene end was trimmed by 3 bases and the J gene end by 1 base; junction bases not matched to a gene: 6. The CDR3 spells CASSAPGQINYGYTF. The CDR3 region has the DNA TGTGCCAGCAGCGCTCCGGGACAGATTAACTATGGCTACACCTTC.

The rearrangement links TRBV6-5 to TRBJ1-1; perhaps TRBD1 as D (5 bases). CDR1 is MNHEY, CDR2 SVGAGI, per germline. V gave up 5 bases and J gave up 4 bases, with 11 bases separating them. There are 13 residues in the CDR3. CDR3 bases: TGTGCCAGCAGTCCATCGGGGGGCACTGAAGCTTTCTTT. It yields the protein CASSPSGGTEAFF.

J is TRBJ2-5 and V is TRBV10-3; TRBD2 agrees at 12 bases. The CDR3 loop spans 19 amino acids. J gave up 5 bases and V 3 bases, and 16 bases lay outside the gene matches. The germline CDR1 and CDR2 sequences are ENHRY and SYGVKD. The CDR3 is CAISDPDHVWTSGAETQYF. The CDR3 DNA reads as TGTGCCATCAGTGATCCCGACCATGTTTGGACTAGCGGGGCTGAGACCCAGTACTTC.

As for this clone: Other DNA sequences within the sample encode an identical CDR3. The chain recombines TRBV6-6 with TRBJ1-2; D gene unclear. The germline V gene encodes CDR1 MNHNY and CDR2 SVGAGI (reference sequence). Trimming removed 3 bases at V and 4 bases at J, with 6 bases between. The CDR3 extends over 12 amino acids. The CDR3 nucleotides are TGTGCCAGCAGTTATTCCTCCTATGGCTACACCTTC. It codes for CASSYSSYGYTF.

The V call is TRBV21-1, the J call TRBJ1-5. TRBV21-1 is tagged as a pseudogene. CDR3 length equals 17 residues. The DNA of the CDR3 is TGTGCCAGCAGCAAAGCGCGCGAGGGCCATAGCAATCAGCCCCAGCATTTT. It translates to CASSKAREGHSNQPQHF.

This chain connects TRBV29-1 to TRBJ1-3; the D is unclear. This CDR3 is built from 11 residues. The germline V gene has CDR1 SQVTM and CDR2 ANQGSEA. V lost 2 bases and J 4 bases, leaving 3 bases between the germline ends. CDR3 amino acids: CSVETGNTIYF. CDR3 bases: TGCAGCGTTGAAACAGGAAACACCATATATTTT.

The chain is built from TRBV25-1 and TRBJ2-1; TRBD2 matches at 7 bases. The junction had 12 bases not matched to a gene; V was cut back by 3 bases and J by 7 bases. From germline, CDR1 is MGHDK and CDR2 SYGVNS. The CDR3 is made up of 16 amino acids. CDR3 in DNA: TGTGCCAGCAGTGATGCCCGGGACTACATTGGAAATGAGCAGTTCTTC. It translates to CASSDARDYIGNEQFF.

In its sample, this clone was seen a few times. The rearrangement joins TRBV10-1 to TRBJ1-4; D gene ambiguous. CDR1 is WNHNN and CDR2 is SYGVQD in the germline V gene (reference sequence). This CDR3 has 14 residues. Trimming took 4 bases from V and 3 from J, leaving 9 bases between them. Here the CDR3 DNA reads TGCGCCAGCAGTGTTTGTAGTCCTAATGAAAAACTGTTTTTT. It specifies CASSVCSPNEKLFF.

The chain is built from TRBV19 and TRBJ1-6; tentatively, D is TRBD1 (5 bases). Germline CDR1 is LNHDA and CDR2 is SQIVND (reference sequence). V lost 4 bases and J 7 bases, leaving 11 bases between the germline ends. The CDR3 contains 14 residues. Here the CDR3 DNA reads TGTGCCAGTAGTACGACAGCATTCAATTCACCCCTCCACTTT. Amino acids: CASSTTAFNSPLHF. The complete variable domain, with remaining parts taken from reference TRBV19 and TRBJ1-6, reads DGGITQSPKYLFRKEGQNVTLSCEQNLNHDAMYWYRQDPGQGLRLIYYSQIVNDFQKGDIAEGYSVSREKKESFPLTVTSAQKNPTAFYLCASSTTAFNSPLHFGNGTRLTVT.

V is TRBV7-3 and J is TRBJ1-1, with TRBD1 matching 7 bases. The CDR3 loop spans 13 amino acids. After removal of 6 bases from V and 5 bases from J, the junction contained 6 bases not matched to a gene. The germline V gene encodes CDR1 SGHTA and CDR2 FQGTGA. CDR3 bases: TGTGCCAGCAGAATACAGGGGTATACTGAAGCTTTCTTT. This codes for CASRIQGYTEAFF. Combining the CDR3 with reference TRBV7-3 and TRBJ1-1 gives the whole variable domain GAGVSQTPSNKVTEKGKYVELRCDPISGHTALYWYRQSLGQGPEFLIYFQGTGAADDSGLPNDRFFAVRPEGSVSTLKIQRTERGDSAVYLCASRIQGYTEAFFGQGTRLTVV.

Notes on this clone: The junction departs from germline at one end; a sequencing error may be responsible. The V call is TRBV6-2 or TRBV6-3, the J call TRBJ2-7; 7 positions match TRBD1. Germline values: CDR1 MNHEY, CDR2 SVGEGT. The CDR3 sequence is 13 residues long. CDR3 sequence reads: CASSHRDSLLSDF. CDR3 coding DNA: TGTGCCAGCAGCCACCGGGACAGCCTACTTAGTGACTTC.

This rearrangement joins TRBV14 to TRBJ2-7; unclear D gene. V was shortened by 1 base and J by 4 bases, with 8 bases between the two germline ends. The CDR3 spans 13 residues. From germline, CDR1 is SGHDN and CDR2 FVKESK. CDR3 in amino acids: CASSQVFGYEQYF. In DNA form, the CDR3 reads TGTGCCAGCAGCCAAGTGTTCGGGTACGAGCAGTACTTC.

The chain employs TRBV18 and TRBJ2-5; possible D gene TRBD2, 6 bases. CDR1 is KGHSH, CDR2 LQKENI, per germline. The CDR3 is 13 amino acids. The germline V and J ends were trimmed by 4 bases and 4 bases, with 10 bases remaining between them. CDR3 nucleotides: TGTGCCAGCTCACAAAACGGGGGAGAGACCCAGTACTTC. This gives the protein CASSQNGGETQYF. The whole variable domain, filled in from reference TRBV18 and TRBJ2-5, reads NAGVMQNPRHLVRRRGQEARLRCSPMKGHSHVYWYRQLPEEGLKFMVYLQKENIIDESGMPKERFSAEFPKEGPSILRIQQVVRGDSAAYFCASSQNGGETQYFGPGTRLLVL.

V is TRBV21-1 and J is TRBJ1-2; the listed D gene, TRBD1, was not tested against the DNA. TRBV21-1 counts as a pseudogene. CDR3 length: 16 amino acids. CDR3 nucleotides: TGTGCCAGCAGCATAAACCGCCGGGACAATTTAATCGTCTACACCTTC. The encoded protein is CASSINRRDNLIVYTF.

The V gene is TRBV3-1 (or the pseudogene TRBV3-2), the J gene TRBJ1-4, with a possible D match to TRBD1 (5 bases). The CDR3 is 15 amino acids. V lost 4 bases and J 0 bases, leaving 9 bases between the germline ends. From germline, CDR1 is LGHDT and CDR2 YNNKEL (reference sequence). CDR3: CASSPQGATNEKLFF. The CDR3 DNA sequence: TGTGCCAGCAGCCCCCAAGGGGCAACTAATGAAAAACTGTTTTTT.